This T cell receptor (beta chain) was identified in a study of cytomegalovirus exposure and HLA in healthy donors (TCRdb year 2017). About the investigation overall: According to an earlier analysis of several hundred of the donors, about 179 million T cells yielded over 90 million unique TCR beta sequences and 276 Gb of sequence data. Around 320 gigabases of sequencing data and tens of millions of unique TCR sequences were included in an early release covering about 600 HLA-typed donors. The genetic ancestry cluster associated with self-reported Caucasian donors included 80% to 90% of the roughly 380 genotyped donors. The aim of the study was to test whether cataloging public T cell receptors could identify signatures of past pathogen exposure. The study used immunosequencing to profile the T cell repertoires of approximately 690 subjects and linked those repertoires to cytomegalovirus serostatus. A separate validation cohort of roughly 110 different subjects was used in addition to the roughly 700-subject first cohort. High-throughput TCR immunosequencing, statistical association of individual TCRs with disease status, and machine learning were combined to predict cytomegalovirus infection status. A later analysis re-analyzed previously published TCR beta repertoires from roughly 630 donors and added high-resolution HLA genotyping to study TCR occurrence patterns. In the later analysis, no new phenotypic data were used to find candidate immune exposures; instead, reliance was placed on TCR beta sequences and their occurrence across donors. An earlier analysis of fewer than 750 of the donors used high-throughput TCR beta sequencing to judge whether each TCR beta V gene segment behaved as functional or pseudogenic. Alongside the repertoire data, information on donor age, sex, ethnicity and CMV serostatus was compiled. Genome-wide SNP genotypes for about 55% of the roughly 670 donors were used in a later genetic analysis, which treated that subset as a discovery cohort. Every repertoire in the discovery cohort had been generated on one and the same sequencing platform. Both class I and class II loci were covered by HLA typing, at four-digit resolution. The number of donors typed differed by locus, with 629-630 for A, B, C, DRB1 and DQB1, around 560 for DQA1, approximately 580 for DPA1, and roughly 450 for DPB1. A few DR-DQ haplotypes were treated as single units for association and clustering because of strong linkage in the cohort. Among 300 to 500 genotyped donors of the cohort, an average of approximately 200,000 unique TCR beta nucleotide sequences was sequenced per donor, of which about 18% were non-productive.

Library preparation employed the immunoSEQ multiplex PCR assay. For the multiplex PCR, a mixture combining 60 forward primers for TCR Vbeta segments and 13 reverse primers for TCR Jbeta segments was used. The CDR3 region of rearranged TCR beta genes was amplified from genomic DNA with a multiplex PCR assay. The Illumina HiSeq System was used to sequence the amplified TCR beta libraries as 87-base-pair reads. The original pipeline was this. A later analysis counted tens of millions of unique TCR beta chains across the 640 or so repertoires, and 9 million to 14 million of these chains were shared by at least two donors. Raw reads were error-corrected and collapsed into unique sequences with a nearest-neighbor algorithm that merged closely related sequences to remove PCR and sequencing errors. V, D and J gene segments were assigned by aligning CDR3 sequences to IMGT reference sequences. For a sequence to be retained, a match of at least six nucleotides to both a V gene segment and a J gene segment was required. Rearrangements were classified as productive when the CDR3 lacked stop codons and remained in frame with V and J, and all other rearrangements were classified as non-productive. CDR3 was defined by IMGT convention, running from the second conserved V-encoded cysteine to the conserved J-encoded phenylalanine. Sequences without an unambiguous match to a single V gene segment were excluded from the earlier analysis of 450 to 750 of the donors. An earlier analysis of a few hundred of the donors called V segments functional above 56.7% productive rearrangements and segregating when the between-donor standard deviation exceeded 5%. A statistical classification framework was built for diagnosing cytomegalovirus status from the catalog of TCR beta chain sequences. V and J gene assignment, in a later analysis, came from comparing TCR nucleotide sequences with IMGT/GENE-DB human TR gene sequences. A later analysis assigned CDR3 sequences and most-parsimonious VDJ recombination scenarios with the TCRdist pipeline. In a later analysis, every TCR beta chain was defined by the combination of its CDR3 amino acid sequence and its V-gene family, and reads without a unique V-gene family were dropped. As a way to deal with suspected cross-contamination and a sequencing artifact, a later analysis dropped under 600 nucleotide sequences that were highly shared and had low generation probability. For each public chain, a later analysis derived a clonal expansion index from normalized ranks of inferred template counts within each repertoire. In a later analysis, generation probabilities were computed with a VDJ recombination model fitted to out-of-frame rearrangements, and the resulting probabilities were checked against IGoR. In a later analysis, TCR-TCR, TCR-HLA and TCR-CMV co-occurrence was scored with hypergeometric tests, and a repertoire-size bias correction was applied to TCR pairs. To estimate false discovery rates, a later analysis permuted the HLA or CMV assignments 20 times. In a later analysis, co-occurring TCRs were grouped using DBSCAN, with TCRdist sequence similarity added in when clustering inside HLA-allele-positive subsets. Repertoires with fewer than 30,000 or more than 120,000 public chains, plus five repertoires with anomalous nucleotide sharing, were excluded from co-occurrence clustering. The clones in this table, taken by TCRdb from immuneACCESS, are in-frame only. Not every clone is retained; where verified, under half of the shortfall comes from an unresolved V gene, and the cause of the rest is unknown. V and J calls plus clone size are reproduced from that table; the DNA served to infer D and trimming. The sample contains some 150,000 clones, approximately 80% of them found a single time. The top ten clonotypes cover approximately 2% of the sample.

What the study reported, not specific to this receptor: Immune exposure information for the cohort was limited to CMV serostatus. Sequencing depth was assumed to be roughly uniform across donors in the presence/absence analyses, though that assumption may not hold. Linkage disequilibrium might explain the correlated functional status among segregating V segments, but an unknown experimental factor could not be excluded. In a later analysis, several top co-occurrence clusters were reported to appear linked to parvovirus B19, influenza, CMV and Epstein-Barr virus. A total of 150 to 200 TCR beta chains were listed by the study as associated with cytomegalovirus. The classifier was reported to diagnose cytomegalovirus status with high specificity and sensitivity in both the original and validation cohorts. Most TCR sequences were observed very rarely across donors, whereas some public TCRs were present in many individuals. An earlier analysis of approximately 530 of the donors showed that most TCR beta V segments appeared in productive rearrangements either about 90% or about 30% of the time, which broadly matched IMGT annotations. According to the authors, the approach could potentially be generalized to other disease states and immunological phenotypes. Because the 87-base-pair reads could not distinguish some IMGT-functional V segments, including TRBV6-2 and TRBV6-3, those segments were excluded. In a later analysis, TCR association rates were found to vary across HLA loci, with the most associated TCRs seen for DRB1 alleles and the fewest for HLA-C alleles. In a later analysis, most CMV-associated TCR beta chains were found to appear HLA-restricted, with HLA associations seemingly driven largely by CMV exposure. The sequencing pipeline was judged likely to have produced a cluster of highly shared sequence variants as a technical artifact. Because HLA typing was missing for some donors at each locus, association tests included only the typed subset. A later genetic analysis reported fewer N-insertions in productive TCRs among donors in an Asian-associated ancestry cluster than the roughly 700-donor mean. When HLA alleles, especially DR and DQ, strongly co-occurred, attributing TCR associations to individual alleles was difficult. A few of the identified cytomegalovirus-associated TCR beta chains were confirmed in vitro to be specific for cytomegalovirus antigens. The earlier analysis of fewer than 750 of the donors excluded approximately 15 rarely observed V segments, including chromosome 9 orphons, because counts were too low. An association between a missense DCLRE1C variant and V-gene and J-gene trimming of TCR beta chains was found in a later genetic analysis and replicated in an independent cohort. Compared with equally common non-associated chains, HLA-associated TCR beta chains in a later analysis were more clonally expanded and had lower generation probabilities. In a later analysis, around 15,000 TCR beta sequences were associated with specific HLA alleles at a false discovery rate of 0.05. Only TCR beta chains were sequenced in this cohort, and the absence of alpha or paired-chain data limited detectable features. A further reported finding was that TCR beta sequences accurately predicted the HLA-A and HLA-B alleles for most subjects in the first cohort.

Via the germline V gene, CDR1 is SGHVS and CDR2 FQNEAQ. Taken from cysteine to phenylalanine, the CDR3 has 15 residues. Only CDR3 DNA remains: 45 bases, in frame from the first base. V loses 5 bases of germline sequence and J loses 2 bases, and the interval between the two ends is 15 bases. The cohort was made up of under 800 healthy bone marrow donors. All cohort members were sampled while nominally healthy, although unrecorded immune exposures were likely present. The donor tested CMV seronegative and was one of the 352 seronegative cohort members. Every donor gave a peripheral blood sample, and the peripheral blood mononuclear cells from that sample were used for TCR beta sequencing. Genomic DNA was extracted from the blood cell samples with the Qiagen DNeasy Blood Extraction Kit. Comments on this clone: No cognate antigen has been identified for it. No clone much larger than this one lies a single base away; base qualities are absent.

This sequence was found in a middle-aged woman in good health and CMV-seronegative. The sequence joins TRBV7-8 to TRBJ2-5, with a tentative D gene TRBD1 over 6 matching bases. Input material: PBMCs. The nucleotides are TGTGCCAGCAGCATAAAAGCACAGGGACAAGAGACCCAGTACTTC. This sequence encodes CASSIKAQGQETQYF.